This T cell receptor (beta chain) was recorded in a study of blood T cell repertoires in COVID-19. The assay was immunoSEQ multiplex PCR, and TCRdb's table has in-frame clones only and misses some. Among 300,000 to 350,000 clones, about 90% were seen once, and the ten largest hold 5%. In this sample, this clone turned up once. The CDR3 runs 14 residues. Germline-derived CDR1 and CDR2 are MNHEY and SVGEGT. Trimming shortened V by 4 bases and J by 0 bases, and 7 bases separated the two germline ends. Sequencing input: PBMCs or T cells enriched from blood (not recorded which). The origin of this receptor is a man aged 25 to 45 who had recovered from COVID-19. The chain combines TRBV6-2 or TRBV6-3 with TRBJ1-5; D not resolved. The CDR3 DNA reads as TGTGCCAGCAGTTCCACATATAGCAATCAGCCCCAGCATTTT. Translating it yields CASSSTYSNQPQHF.